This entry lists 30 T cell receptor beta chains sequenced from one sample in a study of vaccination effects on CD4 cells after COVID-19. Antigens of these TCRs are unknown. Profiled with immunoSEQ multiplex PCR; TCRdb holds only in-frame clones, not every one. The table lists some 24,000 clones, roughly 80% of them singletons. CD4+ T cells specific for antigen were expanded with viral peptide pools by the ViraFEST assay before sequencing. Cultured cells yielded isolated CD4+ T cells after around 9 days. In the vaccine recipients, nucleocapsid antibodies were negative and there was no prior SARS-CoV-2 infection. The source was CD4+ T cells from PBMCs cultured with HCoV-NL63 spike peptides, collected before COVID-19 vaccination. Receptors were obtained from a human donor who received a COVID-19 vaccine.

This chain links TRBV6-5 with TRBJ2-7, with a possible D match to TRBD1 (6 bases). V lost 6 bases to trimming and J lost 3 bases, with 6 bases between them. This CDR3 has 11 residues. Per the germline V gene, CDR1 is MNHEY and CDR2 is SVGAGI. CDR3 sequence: CASRDSYEQYF. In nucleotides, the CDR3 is TGTGCCAGCAGGGACAGCTACGAGCAGTACTTC.

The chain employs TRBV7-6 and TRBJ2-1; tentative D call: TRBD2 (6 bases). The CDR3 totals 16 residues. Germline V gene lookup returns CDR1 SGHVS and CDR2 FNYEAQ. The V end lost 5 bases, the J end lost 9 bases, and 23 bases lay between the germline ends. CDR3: CASSPLTSGDGGEQFF. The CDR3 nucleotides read TGTGCCAGCAGCCCACTGACTAGTGGGGACGGTGGTGAGCAGTTCTTC.

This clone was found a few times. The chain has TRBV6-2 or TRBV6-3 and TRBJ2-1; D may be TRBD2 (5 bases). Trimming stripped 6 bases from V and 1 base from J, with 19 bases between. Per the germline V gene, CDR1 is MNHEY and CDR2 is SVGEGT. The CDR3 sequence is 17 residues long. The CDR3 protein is CASSPNWWAGSYNEQFF. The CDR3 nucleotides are TGTGCCAGCAGCCCCAATTGGTGGGCGGGTTCCTACAATGAGCAGTTCTTC.

Here the CDR3 reads CASSLPDRISGHEQYF. The CDR3 region has the DNA TGTGCCAGCAGCTTACCGGACAGGATATCAGGCCACGAGCAGTACTTC. V and J are TRBV5-5 and TRBJ2-7; 7 bases fit TRBD1. The CDR3 runs to 16 residues. The germline gives CDR1 SGHKS, CDR2 YYEKEE (reference sequence). Trimming removed 2 bases from V and 5 bases from J; junction bases left unmatched: 13.

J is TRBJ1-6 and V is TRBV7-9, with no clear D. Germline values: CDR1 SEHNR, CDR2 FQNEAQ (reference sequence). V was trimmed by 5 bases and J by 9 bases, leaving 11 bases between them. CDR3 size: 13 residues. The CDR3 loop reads CASSPRTISPLHF. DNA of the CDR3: TGTGCCAGCAGCCCCCGGACCATTTCACCCCTCCACTTT.

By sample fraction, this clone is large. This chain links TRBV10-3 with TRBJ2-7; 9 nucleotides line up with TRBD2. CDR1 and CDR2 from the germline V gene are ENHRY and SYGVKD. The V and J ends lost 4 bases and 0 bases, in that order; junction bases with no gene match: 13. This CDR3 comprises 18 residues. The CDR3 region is CAISARVSGGALSYEQYF. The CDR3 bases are TGTGCCATCAGTGCGCGGGTTAGCGGGGGTGCCCTCTCCTACGAGCAGTACTTC.

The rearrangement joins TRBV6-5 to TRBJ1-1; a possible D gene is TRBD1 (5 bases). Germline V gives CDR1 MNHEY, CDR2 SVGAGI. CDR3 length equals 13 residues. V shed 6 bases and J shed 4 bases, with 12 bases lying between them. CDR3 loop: CASSSGQGTEAFF. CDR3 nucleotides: TGTGCCAGCAGCTCCGGCCAGGGCACTGAAGCTTTCTTT.

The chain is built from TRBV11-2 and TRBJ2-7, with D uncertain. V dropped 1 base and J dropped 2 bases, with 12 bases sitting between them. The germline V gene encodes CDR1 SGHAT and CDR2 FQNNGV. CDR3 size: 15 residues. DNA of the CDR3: TGTGCCAGCAGCTTAGCGATCGGGTACACCTACGAGCAGTACTTC. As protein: CASSLAIGYTYEQYF.

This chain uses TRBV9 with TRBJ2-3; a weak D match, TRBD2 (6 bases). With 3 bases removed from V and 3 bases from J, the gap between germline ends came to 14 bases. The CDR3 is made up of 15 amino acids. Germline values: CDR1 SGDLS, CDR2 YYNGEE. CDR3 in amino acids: CASSATTGGTDTQYF. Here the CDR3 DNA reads TGTGCCAGCAGCGCCACTACCGGGGGAACAGATACGCAGTATTTT.

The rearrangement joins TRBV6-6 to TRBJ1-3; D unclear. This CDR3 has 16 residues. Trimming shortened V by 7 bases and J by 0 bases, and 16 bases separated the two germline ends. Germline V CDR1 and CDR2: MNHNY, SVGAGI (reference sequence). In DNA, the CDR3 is TGTGCCAGCACCCAATCTCCCCTCATCTCTGGAAACACCATATATTTT. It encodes CASTQSPLISGNTIYF.

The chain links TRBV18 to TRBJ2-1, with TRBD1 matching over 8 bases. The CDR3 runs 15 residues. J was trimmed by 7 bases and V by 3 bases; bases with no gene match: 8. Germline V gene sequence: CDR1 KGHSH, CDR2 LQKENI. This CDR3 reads CASSPQTGEVNEQFF. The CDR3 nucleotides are TGTGCCAGCTCACCCCAGACAGGGGAGGTGAATGAGCAGTTCTTC.

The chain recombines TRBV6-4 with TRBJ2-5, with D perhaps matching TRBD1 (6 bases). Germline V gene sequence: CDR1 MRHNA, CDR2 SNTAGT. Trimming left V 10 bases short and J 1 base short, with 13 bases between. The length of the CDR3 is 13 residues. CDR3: CATATGPQETQYF. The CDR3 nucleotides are TGTGCCACCGCTACAGGGCCCCAAGAGACCCAGTACTTC.

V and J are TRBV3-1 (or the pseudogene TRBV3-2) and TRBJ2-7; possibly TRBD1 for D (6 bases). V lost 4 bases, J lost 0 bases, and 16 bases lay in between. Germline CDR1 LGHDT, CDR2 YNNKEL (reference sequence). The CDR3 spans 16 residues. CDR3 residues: CASSLGSGTISYEQYF. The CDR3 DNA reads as TGTGCCAGCAGCCTAGGATCCGGGACAATCTCCTACGAGCAGTACTTC.

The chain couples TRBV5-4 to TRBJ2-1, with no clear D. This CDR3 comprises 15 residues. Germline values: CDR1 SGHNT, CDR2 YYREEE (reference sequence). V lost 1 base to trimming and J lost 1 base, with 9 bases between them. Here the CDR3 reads CASSLPLSSYNEQFF. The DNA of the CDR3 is TGTGCCAGCAGCTTGCCTCTATCATCCTACAATGAGCAGTTCTTC.

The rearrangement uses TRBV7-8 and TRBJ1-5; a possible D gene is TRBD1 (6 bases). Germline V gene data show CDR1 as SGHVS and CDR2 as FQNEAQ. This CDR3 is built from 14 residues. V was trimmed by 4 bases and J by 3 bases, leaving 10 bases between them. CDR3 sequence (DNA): TGTGCCAGCAGCTCTCAGGGGCCCAATCAGCCCCAGCATTTT. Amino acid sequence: CASSSQGPNQPQHF.

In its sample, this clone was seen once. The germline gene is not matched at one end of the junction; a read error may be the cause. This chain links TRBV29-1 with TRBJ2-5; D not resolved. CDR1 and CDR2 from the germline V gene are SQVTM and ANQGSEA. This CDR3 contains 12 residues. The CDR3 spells CSVEQLQGTQYF. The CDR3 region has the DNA TGCAGCGTTGAACAGCTACAAGGGACCCAGTACTTC.

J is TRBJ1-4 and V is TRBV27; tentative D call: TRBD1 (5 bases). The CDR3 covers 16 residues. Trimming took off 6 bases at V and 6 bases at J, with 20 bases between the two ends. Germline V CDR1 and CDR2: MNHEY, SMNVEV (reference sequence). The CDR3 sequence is CASRPRVAGGDEKLFF. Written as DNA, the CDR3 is TGTGCCAGCAGACCGAGGGTCGCCGGGGGGGATGAAAAACTGTTTTTT. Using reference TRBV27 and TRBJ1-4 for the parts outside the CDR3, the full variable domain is EAQVTQNPRYLITVTGKKLTVTCSQNMNHEYMSWYRQDPGLGLRQIYYSMNVEVTDKGDVPEGYKVSRKEKRNFPLILESPSPNQTSLYFCASRPRVAGGDEKLFFGSGTQLSVL.

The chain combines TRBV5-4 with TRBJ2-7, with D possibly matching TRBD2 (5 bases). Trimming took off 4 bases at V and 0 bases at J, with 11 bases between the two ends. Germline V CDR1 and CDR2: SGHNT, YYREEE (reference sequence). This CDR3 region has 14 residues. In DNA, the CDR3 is TGTGCCAGCAGCAGTCCGGGGAGCTCCTACGAGCAGTACTTC. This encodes CASSSPGSSYEQYF.

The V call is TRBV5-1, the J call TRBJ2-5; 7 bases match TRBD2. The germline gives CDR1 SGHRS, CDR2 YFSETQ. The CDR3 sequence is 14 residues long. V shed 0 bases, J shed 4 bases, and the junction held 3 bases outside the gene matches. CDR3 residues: CASSLGLARETQYF. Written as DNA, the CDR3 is TGCGCCAGCAGCTTGGGACTAGCTAGAGAGACCCAGTACTTC.

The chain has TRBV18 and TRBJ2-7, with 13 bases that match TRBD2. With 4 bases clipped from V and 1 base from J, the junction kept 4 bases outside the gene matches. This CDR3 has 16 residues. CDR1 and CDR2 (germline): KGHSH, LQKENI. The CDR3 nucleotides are TGTGCCAGCTCACGGTTGACTAGCGGGGGGTCCTACGAGCAGTACTTC. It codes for CASSRLTSGGSYEQYF. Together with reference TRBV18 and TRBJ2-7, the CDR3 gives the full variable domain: NAGVMQNPRHLVRRRGQEARLRCSPMKGHSHVYWYRQLPEEGLKFMVYLQKENIIDESGMPKERFSAEFPKEGPSILRIQQVVRGDSAAYFCASSRLTSGGSYEQYFGPGTRLTVT.

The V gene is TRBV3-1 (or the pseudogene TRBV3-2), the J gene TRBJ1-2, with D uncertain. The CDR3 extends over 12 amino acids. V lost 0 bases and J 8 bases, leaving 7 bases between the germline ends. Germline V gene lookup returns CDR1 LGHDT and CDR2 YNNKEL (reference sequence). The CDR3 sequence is CASSQEALGYTF. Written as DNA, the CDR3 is TGTGCCAGCAGCCAAGAGGCGTTGGGCTACACCTTC.

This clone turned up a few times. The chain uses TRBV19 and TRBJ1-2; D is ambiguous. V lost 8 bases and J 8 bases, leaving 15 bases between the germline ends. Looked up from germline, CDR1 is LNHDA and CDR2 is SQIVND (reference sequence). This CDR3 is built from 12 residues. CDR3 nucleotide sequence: TGTGCCAGTTTCCGATCGGCTGGGGGCTACACCTTC. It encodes CASFRSAGGYTF.

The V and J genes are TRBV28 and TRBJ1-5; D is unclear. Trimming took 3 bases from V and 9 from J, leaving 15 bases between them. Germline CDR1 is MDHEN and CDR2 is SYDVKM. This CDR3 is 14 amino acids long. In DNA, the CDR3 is TGTGCCAGCAGTTTGGACGGCTTAGTGACGCCCCAGCATTTT. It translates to CASSLDGLVTPQHF.

Here the CDR3 DNA reads TGTGCCAGTAGTATAATCCCGACAGGAAGCCGAGATACGCAGTATTTT. This codes for CASSIIPTGSRDTQYF. The chain joins TRBV19 to TRBJ2-3; D possibly corresponds to TRBD1 (6 bases). Germline lookup yields CDR1 LNHDA and CDR2 SQIVND (reference sequence). This CDR3 region has 16 residues. Trimming removed 2 bases from V and 5 bases from J, with 17 bases in between.

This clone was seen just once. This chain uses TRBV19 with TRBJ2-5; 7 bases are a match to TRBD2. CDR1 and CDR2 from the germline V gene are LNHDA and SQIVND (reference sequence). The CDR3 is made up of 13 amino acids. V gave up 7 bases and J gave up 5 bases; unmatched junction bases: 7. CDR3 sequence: CASKDLGGETQYF. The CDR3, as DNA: TGTGCCAGTAAGGACCTGGGGGGGGAGACCCAGTACTTC.

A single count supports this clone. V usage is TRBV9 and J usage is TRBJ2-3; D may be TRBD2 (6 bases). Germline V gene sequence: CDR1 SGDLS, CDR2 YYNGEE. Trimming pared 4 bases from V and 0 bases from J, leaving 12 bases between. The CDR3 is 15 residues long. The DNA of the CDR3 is TGTGCCAGCAGCCCTCAAGCGGGCAGCACAGATACGCAGTATTTT. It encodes CASSPQAGSTDTQYF.

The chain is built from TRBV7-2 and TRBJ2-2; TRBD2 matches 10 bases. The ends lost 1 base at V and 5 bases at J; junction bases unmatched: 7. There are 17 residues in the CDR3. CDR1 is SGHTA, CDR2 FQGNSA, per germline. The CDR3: CASSLVALAGATGELFF. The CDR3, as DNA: TGTGCCAGCAGCTTAGTTGCCCTAGCGGGAGCGACCGGGGAGCTGTTTTTT.

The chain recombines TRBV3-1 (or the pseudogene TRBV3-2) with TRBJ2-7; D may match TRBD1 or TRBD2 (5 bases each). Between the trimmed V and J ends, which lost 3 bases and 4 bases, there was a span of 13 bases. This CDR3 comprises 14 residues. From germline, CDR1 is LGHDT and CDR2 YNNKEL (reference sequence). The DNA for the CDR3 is TGTGCCAGCAGCCAGAGGGGCTCAGGGTACGAGCAGTACTTC. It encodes CASSQRGSGYEQYF.

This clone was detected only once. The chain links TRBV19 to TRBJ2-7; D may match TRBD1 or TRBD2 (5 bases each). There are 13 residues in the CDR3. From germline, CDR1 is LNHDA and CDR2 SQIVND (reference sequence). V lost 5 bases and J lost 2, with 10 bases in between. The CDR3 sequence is CASSPTGPYEQYF. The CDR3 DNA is TGTGCCAGTAGTCCGACGGGACCCTACGAGCAGTACTTC.

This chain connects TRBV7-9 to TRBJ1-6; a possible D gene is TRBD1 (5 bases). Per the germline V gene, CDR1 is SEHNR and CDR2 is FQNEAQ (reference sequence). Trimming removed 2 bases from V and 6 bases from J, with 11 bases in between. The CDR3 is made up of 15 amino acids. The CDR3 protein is CASSLQGLTNSPLHF. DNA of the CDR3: TGTGCCAGCAGCTTACAGGGACTGACTAATTCACCCCTCCACTTT.